The 4 T cell receptor beta chains given below trace back to one sample, sequenced in a study of blood T cells in healthy people across ages. Sample-barcoded 5' priming and a J-beta primer mix drove a second PCR of 7 to 11 cycles. MiXCR was run by TCRdb on the 5' RACE reads, yielding one entry per CDR3 protein. The sample lists around 690,000 distinct CDR3 sequences; 45% to 65% were seen once. The sequencing input was blood. Every receptor here comes from a man between 60 and 70 years old in good health.

In its sample, this clonotype was seen a few times. The chain carries TRBV10-3 and TRBJ2-1; 15 bases agree with TRBD2. Germline lookup yields CDR1 ENHRY and CDR2 SYGVKD. The CDR3 is made up of 16 amino acids. V was clipped by 4 bases and J by 7 bases; unmatched bases: 5. The CDR3 loop reads CAISAGTSGGINEQFF. The CDR3 DNA follows: TGTGCCATCAGTGCCGGGACTAGCGGGGGGATTAATGAGCAGTTCTTC.

The CDR3 is CASSLLAAHSEKLFF. The CDR3, as DNA: TGTGCCAGCAGCTTGCTGGCTGCCCACAGTGAAAAACTGTTTTTT. V is TRBV5-5 and J is TRBJ1-4; D gene ambiguous. Trimming shortened V by 1 base and J by 7 bases, and 14 bases separated the two germline ends. Per germline, CDR1 SGHKS and CDR2 YYEKEE (reference sequence). The CDR3 is 15 amino acids.

This chain joins TRBV10-3 and TRBJ1-6; the D gene is possibly TRBD1 (6 bases). Per germline, CDR1 ENHRY and CDR2 SYGVKD. CDR3 size: 14 residues. The V gene lost 7 bases and the J gene lost 4 bases, with 11 bases spanning the gap. The CDR3: CAIKGGQYNSPLHF. In DNA, the CDR3 is TGTGCCATCAAGGGGGGGCAGTATAATTCACCCCTCCACTTT.

The chain employs TRBV12-3 or TRBV12-4 and TRBJ2-4; the D is unclear. The end of the DNA fits TRBJ2-7 better, so the J call may be wrong. The CDR3 length is 11 residues. CDR3 DNA sequence: TGTGCCAGCAGTTTTTTGTCCGAGCAGTACTTC. It specifies CASSFLSEQYF.